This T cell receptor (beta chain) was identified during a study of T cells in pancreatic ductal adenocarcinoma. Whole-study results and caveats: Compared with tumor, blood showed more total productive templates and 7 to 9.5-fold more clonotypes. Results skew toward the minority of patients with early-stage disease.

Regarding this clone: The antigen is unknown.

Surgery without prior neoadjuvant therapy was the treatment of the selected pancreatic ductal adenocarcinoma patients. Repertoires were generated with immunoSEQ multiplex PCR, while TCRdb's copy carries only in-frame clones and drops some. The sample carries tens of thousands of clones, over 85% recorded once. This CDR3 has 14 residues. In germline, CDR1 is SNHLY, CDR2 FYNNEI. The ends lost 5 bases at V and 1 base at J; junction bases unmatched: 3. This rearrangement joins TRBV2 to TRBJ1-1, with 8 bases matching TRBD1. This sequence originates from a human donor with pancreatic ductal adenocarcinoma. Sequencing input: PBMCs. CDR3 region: CASSPGTGNTEAFF. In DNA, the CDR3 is TGTGCCAGCAGTCCCGGGACAGGGAACACTGAAGCTTTCTTT.